This T cell receptor (beta chain) was recovered during a study of CXCR3-negative and CXCR3-positive naive CD8 T cells. The CDR3 spans 17 residues. Germline CDR1 is SQVTM and CDR2 is ANQGSEA. Through 5' RACE with UMI labels, the TRB cDNA libraries were prepared. TCRdb re-called the 5' RACE reads and shows each CDR3 protein once, DNA omitted. Its listing shows some 130,000 distinct CDR3 sequences. Turning to this clonotype: As yet, its antigen is unknown.

Study-wide results and limits: CXCR3 levels fell partly with cryopreservation; most assays relied on fresh PBMCs.

Input material: naive CXCR3- CD8+ T cells from blood. The subset: CD45RO-CCR7+CD27+CD95- naive CD8+ T cells lacking CXCR3 (TNR3-). The rearrangement links TRBV29-1 to TRBJ1-2; the TCRdb call, TRBD1, lacks DNA for checking. The source of this sequence is a human donor in good health. Some clones in this sample may be carry-over from other donors' samples. The chain's CDR3 is CSVEDQGDTYFNYGYTF.